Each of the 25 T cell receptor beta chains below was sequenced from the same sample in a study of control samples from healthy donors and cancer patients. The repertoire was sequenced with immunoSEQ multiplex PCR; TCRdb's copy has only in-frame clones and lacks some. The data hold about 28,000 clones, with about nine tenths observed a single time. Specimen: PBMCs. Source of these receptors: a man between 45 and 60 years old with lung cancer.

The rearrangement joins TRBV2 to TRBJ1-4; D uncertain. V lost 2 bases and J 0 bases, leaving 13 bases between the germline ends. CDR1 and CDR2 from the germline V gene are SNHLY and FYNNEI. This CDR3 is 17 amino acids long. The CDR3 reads CASSELSLIPTNEKLFF. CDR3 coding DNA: TGTGCCAGCAGTGAATTAAGTTTAATACCAACTAATGAAAAACTGTTTTTT. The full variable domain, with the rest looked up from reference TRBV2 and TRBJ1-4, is EPEVTQTPSHQVTQMGQEVILRCVPISNHLYFYWYRQILGQKVEFLVSFYNNEISEKSEIFDDQFSVERPDGSNFTLKIRSTKLEDSAMYFCASSELSLIPTNEKLFFGSGTQLSVL.

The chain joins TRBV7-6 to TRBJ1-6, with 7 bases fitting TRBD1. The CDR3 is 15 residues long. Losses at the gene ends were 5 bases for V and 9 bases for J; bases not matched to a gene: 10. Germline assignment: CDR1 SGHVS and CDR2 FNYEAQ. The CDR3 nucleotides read TGTGCCAGCAGCCCTTTCAGGGGGTTTGGTTCACCCCTCCACTTT. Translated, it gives CASSPFRGFGSPLHF.

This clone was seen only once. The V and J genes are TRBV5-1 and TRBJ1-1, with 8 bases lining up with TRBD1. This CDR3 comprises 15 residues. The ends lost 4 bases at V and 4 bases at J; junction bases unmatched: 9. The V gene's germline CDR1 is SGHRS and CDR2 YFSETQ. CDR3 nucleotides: TGCGCCAGCAGCACCGGACAGGGAGGAAGCACTGAAGCTTTCTTT. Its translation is CASSTGQGGSTEAFF.

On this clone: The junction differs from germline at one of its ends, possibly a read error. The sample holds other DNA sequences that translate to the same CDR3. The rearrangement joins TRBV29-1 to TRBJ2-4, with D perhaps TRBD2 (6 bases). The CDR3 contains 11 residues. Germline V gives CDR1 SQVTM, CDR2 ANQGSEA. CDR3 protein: CSAREVDIQYF. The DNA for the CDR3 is TGCAGCGCCAGGGAGGTAGACATTCAGTATTTC.

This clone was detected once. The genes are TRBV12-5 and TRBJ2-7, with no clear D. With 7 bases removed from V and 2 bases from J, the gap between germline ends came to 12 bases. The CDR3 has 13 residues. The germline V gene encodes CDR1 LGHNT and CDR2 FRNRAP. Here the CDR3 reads CASAPDSTYEQYF. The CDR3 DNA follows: TGTGCTAGTGCCCCCGACTCGACCTACGAGCAGTACTTC.

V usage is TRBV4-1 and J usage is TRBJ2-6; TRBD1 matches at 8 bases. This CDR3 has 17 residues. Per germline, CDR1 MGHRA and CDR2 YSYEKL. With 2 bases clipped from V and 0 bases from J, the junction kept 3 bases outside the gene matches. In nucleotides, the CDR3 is TGCGCCAGCAGCCAATTGACAGGGGTCTCTGGGGCCAACGTCCTGACTTTC. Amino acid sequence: CASSQLTGVSGANVLTF.

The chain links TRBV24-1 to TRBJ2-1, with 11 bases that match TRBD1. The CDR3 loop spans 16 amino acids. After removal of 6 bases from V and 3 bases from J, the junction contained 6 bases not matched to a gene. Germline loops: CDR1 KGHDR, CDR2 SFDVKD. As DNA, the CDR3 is TGTGCCACCAGTCACTCCGGGACAGGGGGCTACAATGAGCAGTTCTTC. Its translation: CATSHSGTGGYNEQFF.

The CDR3 here is CASSPAYSYEQYF. The CDR3 DNA is TGTGCCAGTAGTCCAGCCTACTCCTACGAGCAGTACTTC. This rearrangement joins TRBV19 to TRBJ2-7; D is unclear. V was pared by 5 bases and J by 0 bases, with 8 bases between. Germline V gene sequence: CDR1 LNHDA, CDR2 SQIVND (reference sequence). The CDR3 consists of 13 residues.

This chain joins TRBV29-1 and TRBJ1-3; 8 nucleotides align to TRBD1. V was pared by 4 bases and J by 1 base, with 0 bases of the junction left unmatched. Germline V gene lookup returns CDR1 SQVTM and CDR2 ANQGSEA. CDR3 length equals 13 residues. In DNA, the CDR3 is TGCAGCGTTGGACAGGGGTCTGGAAACACCATATATTTT. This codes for CSVGQGSGNTIYF.

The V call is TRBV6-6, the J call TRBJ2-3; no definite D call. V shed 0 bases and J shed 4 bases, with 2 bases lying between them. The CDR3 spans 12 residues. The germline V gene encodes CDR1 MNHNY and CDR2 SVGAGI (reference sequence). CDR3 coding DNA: TGTGCCAGCAGTTACTCATCAGATACGCAGTATTTT. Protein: CASSYSSDTQYF.

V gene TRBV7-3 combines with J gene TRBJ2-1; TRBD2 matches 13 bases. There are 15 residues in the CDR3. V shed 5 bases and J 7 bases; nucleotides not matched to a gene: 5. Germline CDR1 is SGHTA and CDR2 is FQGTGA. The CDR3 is CASSPGLAGSNEQFF. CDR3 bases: TGTGCCAGCAGCCCGGGACTAGCGGGATCTAATGAGCAGTTCTTC.

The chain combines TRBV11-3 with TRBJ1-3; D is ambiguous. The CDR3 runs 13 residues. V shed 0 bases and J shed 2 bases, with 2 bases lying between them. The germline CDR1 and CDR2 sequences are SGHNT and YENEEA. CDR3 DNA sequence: TGTGCCAGCAGCTTAGATCCTGGAAACACCATATATTTT. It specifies CASSLDPGNTIYF. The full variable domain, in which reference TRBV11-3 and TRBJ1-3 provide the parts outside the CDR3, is EAGVVQSPRYKIIEKKQPVAFWCNPISGHNTLYWYLQNLGQGPELLIRYENEEAVDDSQLPKDRFSAERLKGVDSTLKIQPAELGDSAVYLCASSLDPGNTIYFGEGSWLTVV.

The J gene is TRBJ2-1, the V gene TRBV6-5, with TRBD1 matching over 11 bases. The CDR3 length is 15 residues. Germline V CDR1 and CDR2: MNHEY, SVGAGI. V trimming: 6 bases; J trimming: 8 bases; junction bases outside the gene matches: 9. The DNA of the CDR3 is TGTGCCAGCAGGCCGGGGACAGGGGGGGTCCATGAGCAGTTCTTC. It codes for CASRPGTGGVHEQFF.

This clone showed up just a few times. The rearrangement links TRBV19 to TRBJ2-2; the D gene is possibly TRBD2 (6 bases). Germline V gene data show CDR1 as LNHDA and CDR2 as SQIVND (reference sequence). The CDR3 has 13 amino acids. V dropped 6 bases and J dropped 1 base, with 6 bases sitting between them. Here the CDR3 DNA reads TGTGCCAGTAGGGAGGGGAACACCGGGGAGCTGTTTTTT. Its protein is CASREGNTGELFF.

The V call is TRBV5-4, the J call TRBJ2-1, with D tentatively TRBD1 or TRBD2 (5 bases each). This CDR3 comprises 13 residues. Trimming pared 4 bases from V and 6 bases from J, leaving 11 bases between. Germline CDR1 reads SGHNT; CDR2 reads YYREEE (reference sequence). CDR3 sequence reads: CASSGTGFNEQFF. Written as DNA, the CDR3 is TGTGCCAGCAGCGGGACGGGTTTCAATGAGCAGTTCTTC.

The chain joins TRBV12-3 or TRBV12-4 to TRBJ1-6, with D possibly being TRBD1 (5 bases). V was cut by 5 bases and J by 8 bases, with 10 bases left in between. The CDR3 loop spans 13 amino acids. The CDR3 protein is CASSPTGDSPLHF. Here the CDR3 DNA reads TGTGCCAGCAGTCCTACAGGAGATTCACCCCTCCACTTT.

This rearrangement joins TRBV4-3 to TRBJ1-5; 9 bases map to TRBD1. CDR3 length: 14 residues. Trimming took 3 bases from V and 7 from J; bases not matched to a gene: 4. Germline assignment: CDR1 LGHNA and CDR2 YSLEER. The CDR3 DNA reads TGCGCCAGCAGCCACGCACAGGGGGCGCAGCCCCAGCATTTT. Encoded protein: CASSHAQGAQPQHF.

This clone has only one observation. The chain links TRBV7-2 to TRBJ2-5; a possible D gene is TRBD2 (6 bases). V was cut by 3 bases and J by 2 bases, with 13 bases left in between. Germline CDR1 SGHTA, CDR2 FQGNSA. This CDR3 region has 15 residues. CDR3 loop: CASSFASVPQETQYF. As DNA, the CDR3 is TGTGCCAGCAGCTTCGCTAGCGTTCCACAAGAGACCCAGTACTTC.

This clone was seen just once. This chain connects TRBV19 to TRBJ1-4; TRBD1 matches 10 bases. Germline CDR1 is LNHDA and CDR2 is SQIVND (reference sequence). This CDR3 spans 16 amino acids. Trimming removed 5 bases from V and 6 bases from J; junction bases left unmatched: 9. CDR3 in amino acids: CASSPNLGQGHEKLFF. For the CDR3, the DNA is TGTGCCAGTAGTCCCAATCTGGGACAGGGGCATGAAAAACTGTTTTTT.

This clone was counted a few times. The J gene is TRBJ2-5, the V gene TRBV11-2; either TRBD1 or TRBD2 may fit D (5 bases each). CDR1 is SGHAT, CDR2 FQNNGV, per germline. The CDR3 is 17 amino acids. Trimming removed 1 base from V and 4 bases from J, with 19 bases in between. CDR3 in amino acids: CASSLGGYGGKGETQYF. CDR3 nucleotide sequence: TGTGCCAGCAGCTTAGGGGGGTATGGCGGTAAAGGAGAGACCCAGTACTTC.

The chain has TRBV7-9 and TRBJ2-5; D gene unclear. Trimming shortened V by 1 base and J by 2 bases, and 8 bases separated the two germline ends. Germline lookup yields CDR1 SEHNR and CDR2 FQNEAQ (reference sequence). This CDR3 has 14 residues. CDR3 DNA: TGTGCCAGCAGCTTAGTCGGAATACAAGAGACCCAGTACTTC. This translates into CASSLVGIQETQYF.

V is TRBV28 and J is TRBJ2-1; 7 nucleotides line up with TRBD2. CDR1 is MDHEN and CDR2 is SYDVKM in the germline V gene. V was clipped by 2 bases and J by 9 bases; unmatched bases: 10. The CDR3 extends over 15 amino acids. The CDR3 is CASSLPSSGWSEQFF. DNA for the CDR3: TGTGCCAGCAGTTTACCTTCTAGCGGATGGAGTGAGCAGTTCTTC.

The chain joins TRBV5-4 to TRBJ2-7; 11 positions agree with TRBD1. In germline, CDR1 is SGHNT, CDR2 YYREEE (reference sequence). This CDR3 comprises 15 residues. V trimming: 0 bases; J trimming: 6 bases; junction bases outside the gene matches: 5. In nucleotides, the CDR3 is TGTGCCAGCAGCTTGGGTCGGACAGGGGGCGCCGAGCAGTACTTC. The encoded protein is CASSLGRTGGAEQYF. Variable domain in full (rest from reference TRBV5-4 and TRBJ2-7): ETGVTQSPTHLIKTRGQQVTLRCSSQSGHNTVSWYQQALGQGPQFIFQYYREEENGRGNFPPRFSGLQFPNYSSELNVNALELDDSALYLCASSLGRTGGAEQYFGPGTRLTVT.

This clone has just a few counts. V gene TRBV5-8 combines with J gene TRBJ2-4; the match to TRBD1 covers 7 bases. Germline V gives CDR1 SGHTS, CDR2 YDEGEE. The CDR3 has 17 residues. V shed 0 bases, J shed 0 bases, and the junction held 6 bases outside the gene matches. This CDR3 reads CASSLATGALAKNIQYF. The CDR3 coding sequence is TGTGCCAGCAGCTTGGCCACAGGGGCCCTAGCCAAAAACATTCAGTACTTC.

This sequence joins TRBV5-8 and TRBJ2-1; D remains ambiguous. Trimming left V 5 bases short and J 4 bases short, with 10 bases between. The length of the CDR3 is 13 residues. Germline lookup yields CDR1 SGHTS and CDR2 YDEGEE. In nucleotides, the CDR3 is TGTGCCAGCAGAATAACCGGTTACAATGAGCAGTTCTTC. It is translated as CASRITGYNEQFF.